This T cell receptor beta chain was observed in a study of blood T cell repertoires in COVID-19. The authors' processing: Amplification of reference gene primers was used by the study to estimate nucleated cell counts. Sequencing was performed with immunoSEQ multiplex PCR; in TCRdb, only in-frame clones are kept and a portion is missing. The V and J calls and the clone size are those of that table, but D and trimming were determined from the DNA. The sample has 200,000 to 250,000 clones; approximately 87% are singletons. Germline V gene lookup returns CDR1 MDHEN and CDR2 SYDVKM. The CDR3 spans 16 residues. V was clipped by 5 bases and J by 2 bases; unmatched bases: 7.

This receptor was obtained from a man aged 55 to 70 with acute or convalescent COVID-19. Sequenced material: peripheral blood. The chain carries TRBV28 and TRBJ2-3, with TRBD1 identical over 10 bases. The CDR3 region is CASSTSGTGATDTQYF. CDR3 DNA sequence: TGTGCCAGCAGTACCTCCGGGACAGGGGCCACAGATACGCAGTATTTT. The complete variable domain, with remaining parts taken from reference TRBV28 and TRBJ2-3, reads DVKVTQSSRYLVKRTGEKVFLECVQDMDHENMFWYRQDPGLGLRLIYFSYDVKMKEKGDIPEGYSVSREKKERFSLILESASTNQTSMYLCASSTSGTGATDTQYFGPGTRLTVL.